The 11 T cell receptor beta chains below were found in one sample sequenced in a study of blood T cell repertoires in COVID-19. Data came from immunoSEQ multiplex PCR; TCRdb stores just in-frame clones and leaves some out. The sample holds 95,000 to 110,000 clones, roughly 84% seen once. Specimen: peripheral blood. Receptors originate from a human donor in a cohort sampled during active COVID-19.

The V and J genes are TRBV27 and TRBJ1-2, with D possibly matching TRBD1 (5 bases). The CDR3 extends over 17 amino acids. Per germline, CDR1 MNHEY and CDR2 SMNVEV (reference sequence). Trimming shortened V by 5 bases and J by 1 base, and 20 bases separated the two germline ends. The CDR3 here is CASSPGQGPIFNYGYTF. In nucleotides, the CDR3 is TGTGCCAGCAGTCCCGGCCAGGGCCCCATATTTAACTATGGCTACACCTTC.

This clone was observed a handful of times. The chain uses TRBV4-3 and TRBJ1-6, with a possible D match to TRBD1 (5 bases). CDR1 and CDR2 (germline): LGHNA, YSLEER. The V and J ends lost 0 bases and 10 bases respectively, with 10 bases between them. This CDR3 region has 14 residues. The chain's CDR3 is CASSQDTQGSPLHF. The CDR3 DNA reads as TGCGCCAGCAGCCAAGATACGCAGGGCTCACCCCTCCACTTT.

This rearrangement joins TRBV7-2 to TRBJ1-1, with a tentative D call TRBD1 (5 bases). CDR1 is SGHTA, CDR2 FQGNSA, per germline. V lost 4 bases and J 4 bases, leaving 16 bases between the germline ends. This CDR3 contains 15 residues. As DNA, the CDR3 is TGTGCCAGCAGCTACCGCGGCGGGGCGCTCACTGAAGCTTTCTTT. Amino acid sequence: CASSYRGGALTEAFF.

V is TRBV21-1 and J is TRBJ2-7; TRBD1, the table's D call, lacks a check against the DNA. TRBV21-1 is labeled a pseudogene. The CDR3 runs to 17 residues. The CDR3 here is CASSQPWTDGAPYEQYV. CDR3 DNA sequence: TGTGCCAGCAGCCAACCGTGGACGGATGGGGCCCCCTACGAGCAGTACGTC.

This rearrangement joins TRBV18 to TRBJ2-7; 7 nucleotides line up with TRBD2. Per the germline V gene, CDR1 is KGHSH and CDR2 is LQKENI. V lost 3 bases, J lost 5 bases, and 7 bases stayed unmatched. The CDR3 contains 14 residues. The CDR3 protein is CASSPGLPVHEQYF. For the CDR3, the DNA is TGTGCCAGCTCACCGGGACTACCCGTCCACGAGCAGTACTTC.

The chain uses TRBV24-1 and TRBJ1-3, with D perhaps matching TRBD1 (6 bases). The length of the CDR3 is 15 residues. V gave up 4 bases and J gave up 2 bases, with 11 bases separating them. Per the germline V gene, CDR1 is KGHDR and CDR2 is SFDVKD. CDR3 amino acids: CATSDDRTTGNTIYF. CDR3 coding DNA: TGTGCCACCAGTGACGACAGGACAACTGGAAACACCATATATTTT.

The CDR3 reads CASSPRLAGVTGELFF. CDR3 nucleotide sequence: TGTGCCAGCAGCCCAAGACTAGCGGGAGTCACCGGGGAGCTGTTTTTT. This chain connects TRBV7-9 to TRBJ2-2; 12 bases line up with TRBD2. Trimming at V came to 5 bases and at J to 4 bases, leaving 5 bases not matched to a gene. This CDR3 is built from 16 residues. Germline values: CDR1 SEHNR, CDR2 FQNEAQ (reference sequence).

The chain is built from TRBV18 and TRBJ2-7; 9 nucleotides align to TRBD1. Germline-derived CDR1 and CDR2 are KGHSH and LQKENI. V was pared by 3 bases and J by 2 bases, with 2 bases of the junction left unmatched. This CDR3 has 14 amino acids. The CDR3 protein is CASSPGTGPYEQYF. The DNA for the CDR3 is TGTGCCAGCTCACCCGGGACAGGGCCCTACGAGCAGTACTTC.

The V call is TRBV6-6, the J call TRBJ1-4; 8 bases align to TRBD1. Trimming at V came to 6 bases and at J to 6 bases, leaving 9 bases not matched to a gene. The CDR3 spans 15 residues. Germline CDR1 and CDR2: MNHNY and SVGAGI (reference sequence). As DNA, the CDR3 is TGTGCCAGCAGAACAGGGGGACCCCCGGATGAAAAACTGTTTTTT. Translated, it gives CASRTGGPPDEKLFF.

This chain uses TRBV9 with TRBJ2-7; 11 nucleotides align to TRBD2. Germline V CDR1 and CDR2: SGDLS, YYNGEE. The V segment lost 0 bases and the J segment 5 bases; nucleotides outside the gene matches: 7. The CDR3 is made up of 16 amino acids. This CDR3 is CASSVVLAGGLHEQYV. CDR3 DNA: TGTGCCAGCAGCGTAGTTTTAGCGGGAGGGCTACACGAGCAGTACGTC.

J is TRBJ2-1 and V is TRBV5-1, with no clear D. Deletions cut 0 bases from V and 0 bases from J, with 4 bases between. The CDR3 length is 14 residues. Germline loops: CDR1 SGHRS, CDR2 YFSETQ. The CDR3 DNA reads TGCGCCAGCAGCTTGGGCGGCTCCTACAATGAGCAGTTCTTC. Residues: CASSLGGSYNEQFF.